This T cell receptor beta chain derives from a study of early T cells in non-severe SARS-CoV-2 infection. Broader study findings: Sequences matched to VDJdb favored anti-spike CD8 responses, while private and CD4 specificities were missed.

Germline loops: CDR1 SGHAT, CDR2 FQNNGV. Trimming stripped 5 bases from V and 6 bases from J, with 11 bases between. The CDR3 extends over 12 amino acids. MiXCR, run by TCRdb on the 5' RACE reads, gives a single entry per CDR3 protein. The sample lists some 60,000 distinct CDR3 sequences, roughly 13% seen once, with 1.3% to 1.5% in the top ten. This clonotype has a handful of counts. What it binds is unknown. The chain couples TRBV11-2 to TRBJ2-7; TRBD2 is a possible D gene (6 bases). The TCR originated in an adult who was a healthcare worker with PCR-confirmed SARS-CoV-2 infection or an uninfected control (not recorded which). The material was whole blood, obtained at baseline. The CDR3 sequence is CASSRGTSEQYF. The CDR3 DNA reads as TGTGCCAGCAGCCGGGGGACGAGCGAGCAGTACTTC.